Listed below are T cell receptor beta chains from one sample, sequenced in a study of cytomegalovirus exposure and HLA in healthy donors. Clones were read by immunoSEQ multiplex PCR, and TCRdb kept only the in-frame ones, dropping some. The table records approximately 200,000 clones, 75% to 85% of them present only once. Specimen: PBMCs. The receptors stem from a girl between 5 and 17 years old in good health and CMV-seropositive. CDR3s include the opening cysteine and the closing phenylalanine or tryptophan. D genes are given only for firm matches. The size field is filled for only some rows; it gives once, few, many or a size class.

DNA: TGTGCCAGCAGTGAGGGGGGTGAGGGCTACGAGCAGTACTTC
CDR3: CASSEGGEGYEQYF
D: .
size: .
J: TRBJ2-7
V: TRBV6-1

DNA: TGTGCCAGCAGTGAAGTAGGAGGGAGGGCTTTCTTT
CDR3: CASSEVGGRAFF
D: .
size: .
J: TRBJ1-1
V: TRBV25-1

DNA: TGTGCCAGCAGTTCCGGGACAGGGTTCTCTGGGGCCAACGTCCTGACTTTC
CDR3: CASSSGTGFSGANVLTF
D: TRBD1
size: .
J: TRBJ2-6
V: TRBV2

DNA: TGCGCCAGCAGTCCCGGGACAGGGGGTTACGAGACCCAGTACTTC
CDR3: CASSPGTGGYETQYF
D: TRBD1
size: .
J: TRBJ2-5
V: TRBV5-1

DNA: TGTGCCAGCAGCGCGCCCGGGGAGCTGTTTTTT
CDR3: CASSAPGELFF
D: .
size: .
J: TRBJ2-2
V: TRBV11-3

DNA: TGTGCTAGTGGTTCAGGGCTCACGCAGTATTTT
CDR3: CASGSGLTQYF
D: .
size: .
J: TRBJ2-3
V: TRBV12-5

DNA: TGTGCCAGCAGCCCGAGATCTACGGGGGGTGAGCAGTTCTTC
CDR3: CASSPRSTGGEQFF
D: TRBD2
size: few
J: TRBJ2-1
V: TRBV14

DNA: TGCAGCGCCGAACAGGGGAACTATGGCTACACCTTC
CDR3: CSAEQGNYGYTF
D: TRBD1
size: .
J: TRBJ1-2
V: TRBV29-1

DNA: TGCAGCGTTGAGGCCGGGACAGCCAACTATGGCTACACCTTC
CDR3: CSVEAGTANYGYTF
D: TRBD1
size: .
J: TRBJ1-2
V: TRBV29-1

DNA: TGTGCCAGCAGCTTACAACCGGGACAGGGTAACACCGGGGAGCTGTTTTTT
CDR3: CASSLQPGQGNTGELFF
D: TRBD1
size: .
J: TRBJ2-2
V: TRBV11-3

DNA: TGTGCCAGCTCACCATTTCAGGGGGACGGCGGCAATCAGCCCCAGCATTTT
CDR3: CASSPFQGDGGNQPQHF
D: TRBD1
size: .
J: TRBJ1-5
V: TRBV18

DNA: TGTGCCAGCAGTGATCTCGGCAGGGGGCTGGGTAGCACAGATACGCAGTATTTT
CDR3: CASSDLGRGLGSTDTQYF
D: TRBD1
size: .
J: TRBJ2-3
V: TRBV2

DNA: TGCAGCGTTGAAGATCGCGTCGAAATAGCGGGGGGGCCGAGCACCGGGGAGCTGTTTTTT
CDR3: CSVEDRVEIAGGPSTGELFF
D: TRBD2
size: .
J: TRBJ2-2
V: TRBV29-1

DNA: TGTGCCAGCAGTCACCCCCGAGGAACTGAAGCTTTCTTT
CDR3: CASSHPRGTEAFF
D: .
size: once
J: TRBJ1-1
V: TRBV27

DNA: TGTGCCAGCAGCTTAGGGGGCAGGGGGCAAGAGACCCAGTACTTC
CDR3: CASSLGGRGQETQYF
D: TRBD1
size: .
J: TRBJ2-5
V: TRBV7-2

DNA: TGTGCCAGCAGTTTTACTAGCGGGGGGCCCTCCTACGAGCAGTACTTC
CDR3: CASSFTSGGPSYEQYF
D: TRBD2
size: .
J: TRBJ2-7
V: TRBV27

DNA: TGTGCCTGGACAGTCAGTCAAACTGAAGCTTTCTTT
CDR3: CAWTVSQTEAFF
D: .
size: .
J: TRBJ1-1
V: TRBV30

DNA: TGTGCCAGCAGTGACGGGCAGGGGAGGGGAGATACGCAGTATTTT
CDR3: CASSDGQGRGDTQYF
D: .
size: .
J: TRBJ2-3
V: TRBV2

DNA: TGTGCCAGCTCACCACGTACAGGGGGGAGCGCCGGGGAGCTGTTTTTT
CDR3: CASSPRTGGSAGELFF
D: TRBD1
size: .
J: TRBJ2-2
V: TRBV18

DNA: TGTGCCAGCAGTGCTGCGCCAGGGGGCATCTACGAGCAGTACTTC
CDR3: CASSAAPGGIYEQYF
D: TRBD1
size: .
J: TRBJ2-7
V: TRBV27

DNA: TGTGCCATCAGCCCGAGACAGGGGTTCTACGAGCAGTACTTC
CDR3: CAISPRQGFYEQYF
D: TRBD1
size: .
J: TRBJ2-7
V: TRBV10-3

DNA: TGTGCCAGCAGCAAACAGGACAGTCTGAACACCGGGGAGCTGTTTTTT
CDR3: CASSKQDSLNTGELFF
D: .
size: .
J: TRBJ2-2
V: TRBV21-1

DNA: TGTGCCAGCAGAGGGGACAGGGGGCGAGAAAAACTGTTTTTT
CDR3: CASRGDRGREKLFF
D: TRBD1
size: .
J: TRBJ1-4
V: TRBV6-6

DNA: TGTGCCAGCAGCTTGACAGGCTCCGAGCAGTACTTC
CDR3: CASSLTGSEQYF
D: .
size: .
J: TRBJ2-7
V: TRBV5-6

DNA: TGTGCCAGCAGCCCCAGGGGGGCAGGGGGGCCATACAATGAGCAGTTCTTC
CDR3: CASSPRGAGGPYNEQFF
D: .
size: .
J: TRBJ2-1
V: TRBV11-3

DNA: TGTGCCAGCAGCTATCACAGGGGTCCCTACGAGCAGTACTTC
CDR3: CASSYHRGPYEQYF
D: TRBD1
size: .
J: TRBJ2-7
V: TRBV11-3

DNA: TGCGCCAGCAGCTCCGTCGCGTTTGGCTACACCTTC
CDR3: CASSSVAFGYTF
D: .
size: .
J: TRBJ1-2
V: TRBV5-1

DNA: TGCGCCACCCGGAGGACAGGGTCGACCGAGCAGTACTTC
CDR3: CATRRTGSTEQYF
D: TRBD1
size: .
J: TRBJ2-7
V: TRBV5-1

DNA: TGTGCCAGCAGCTTAACAGGCAGCTCCTACAATGAGCAGTTCTTC
CDR3: CASSLTGSSYNEQFF
D: .
size: once
J: TRBJ2-1
V: TRBV11-2

DNA: TGTGCCAGCAGTTTTGCCAGGGAGGGCAACTACGAGCAGTACTTC
CDR3: CASSFAREGNYEQYF
D: TRBD2
size: .
J: TRBJ2-7
V: TRBV28

DNA: TGTGCCAGCAGTAGACAGGGTAAAGCGTGGTGGGGAAGCACAGATACGCAGTATTTT
CDR3: CASSRQGKAWWGSTDTQYF
D: TRBD1
size: .
J: TRBJ2-3
V: TRBV7-2

DNA: TGTGCCAGCAGTCGCGACGACACGCAGACCCAGTACTTC
CDR3: CASSRDDTQTQYF
D: .
size: .
J: TRBJ2-5
V: TRBV7-7

DNA: TGTGCCAGCAGTGAACCCTCAGGGGGCAAATTCTACGAGCAGTACTTC
CDR3: CASSEPSGGKFYEQYF
D: TRBD1
size: .
J: TRBJ2-7
V: TRBV6-1

DNA: TGTGCCAGCAGCTTGGACTCTTCCTCCTACAATGAGCAGTTCTTC
CDR3: CASSLDSSSYNEQFF
D: .
size: .
J: TRBJ2-1
V: TRBV5-4

DNA: TGCGCCAGCAGACAGGAGACTAGCGGGGGTGAAGATACGCAGTATTTT
CDR3: CASRQETSGGEDTQYF
D: TRBD2
size: .
J: TRBJ2-3
V: TRBV10-2

DNA: TGCGCCAGCAGCCAAGGTGCGGGGGGCAAGCAGTACTTC
CDR3: CASSQGAGGKQYF
D: TRBD2
size: few
J: TRBJ2-5
V: TRBV4-3

DNA: TGCGCCAGCAGCCAAGCGGGACAGGGGACCCGGGAGCAGTACTTC
CDR3: CASSQAGQGTREQYF
D: TRBD1
size: .
J: TRBJ2-7
V: TRBV4-3

DNA: TGTGCCAGCAGCAGATCTGTTCAGGGGGACTATGGCTACACCTTC
CDR3: CASSRSVQGDYGYTF
D: TRBD1
size: .
J: TRBJ1-2
V: TRBV7-2

DNA: TGCAGTGCGGACAGGCAAGAGACCCAGTACTTC
CDR3: CSADRQETQYF
D: TRBD1
size: few
J: TRBJ2-5
V: TRBV20-1

DNA: TGTGCCAGCAGCATGTTGCGGGGGTCCTACAATGAGCAGTTCTTC
CDR3: CASSMLRGSYNEQFF
D: TRBD2
size: .
J: TRBJ2-1
V: TRBV5-5

DNA: TGTGCCAGCAGTGAATCCGGGGGAACTGAAGCTTTCTTT
CDR3: CASSESGGTEAFF
D: .
size: .
J: TRBJ1-1
V: TRBV6-1

DNA: TGTGCCTGGAGTAAGGGGACAGGGCCTCTTTACGAGCAGTACTTC
CDR3: CAWSKGTGPLYEQYF
D: TRBD1
size: .
J: TRBJ2-7
V: TRBV30

DNA: TGTGCCAGCAGCGTAAACCCCTACCGCGAGCAGTACTTC
CDR3: CASSVNPYREQYF
D: .
size: .
J: TRBJ2-7
V: TRBV9

DNA: TGTGCCACCAGTGTGAGCAGGACTAGCGGCCACGAGCAGTACTTC
CDR3: CATSVSRTSGHEQYF
D: TRBD2
size: .
J: TRBJ2-7
V: TRBV15

DNA: TGTGCCAGCACGAAGGGGGTATCGGACTATGGCTACACCTTC
CDR3: CASTKGVSDYGYTF
D: .
size: .
J: TRBJ1-2
V: TRBV7-2

DNA: TGTGCCTGGAGGTTGAGCCTTGGCACAGATACGCAGTATTTT
CDR3: CAWRLSLGTDTQYF
D: .
size: .
J: TRBJ2-3
V: TRBV30

DNA: TGTGCCAGCAGCAACGATTATCGGACCGGAGGTTTTGATAATGAAAAACTGTTTTTT
CDR3: CASSNDYRTGGFDNEKLFF
D: .
size: .
J: TRBJ1-4
V: TRBV5-4

DNA: TGTGCCACCAGGCGCCAGGGGAACACCGGGGAGCTGTTTTTT
CDR3: CATRRQGNTGELFF
D: .
size: .
J: TRBJ2-2
V: TRBV6-5

DNA: TGTGCCAGCTCGCGATTTTCGACTGGACTGGGAGGGGGAGATACGCAGTATTTT
CDR3: CASSRFSTGLGGGDTQYF
D: .
size: .
J: TRBJ2-3
V: TRBV18

DNA: TGCAGCGTTGGTAGCGCCTACGAGCAGTACTTC
CDR3: CSVGSAYEQYF
D: .
size: .
J: TRBJ2-7
V: TRBV29-1

DNA: TGTGCCAGCAGCTTTAGCGGGGGGAATATCTACGAGCAGTACTTC
CDR3: CASSFSGGNIYEQYF
D: TRBD2
size: .
J: TRBJ2-7
V: TRBV7-2

DNA: TGTGCCAGCAGCTGGCAGGGACAAGAGACCCAGTACTTC
CDR3: CASSWQGQETQYF
D: .
size: .
J: TRBJ2-5
V: TRBV13

DNA: TGTGCCATCAGTTTACAGGGGACGGGCTACACCTTC
CDR3: CAISLQGTGYTF
D: TRBD1
size: .
J: TRBJ1-2
V: TRBV10-3

DNA: TGTGCCAGCAGCGAAGGGGGCCCTTTCGTTAATTCACCCCTCCACTTT
CDR3: CASSEGGPFVNSPLHF
D: TRBD1
size: .
J: TRBJ1-6
V: TRBV9

DNA: TGTGCCATCCGCGGGACAGAGCAGTATTTT
CDR3: CAIRGTEQYF
D: .
size: .
J: TRBJ2-3
V: TRBV10-3

DNA: TGTGCCAGCAGCTTAGGGGGCAGTCCAACCGAGCAGTTCTTC
CDR3: CASSLGGSPTEQFF
D: .
size: once
J: TRBJ2-1
V: TRBV7-2

DNA: TGTGCCAGCAGTTACAGCAATCTCTACGAGCAGTACTTC
CDR3: CASSYSNLYEQYF
D: .
size: few
J: TRBJ2-7
V: TRBV6-5

DNA: TGTGCCAGTAGTAAGGACAGTTACGAGCAGTACTTC
CDR3: CASSKDSYEQYF
D: .
size: .
J: TRBJ2-7
V: TRBV19